This TCR beta chain came from a study of T and B cells in COVID-19 patients. Study-level information: Peripheral blood came from COVID-19 patients with active infection or after recovery.

Germline assignment: CDR1 MNHNS and CDR2 SASEGT. The length of the CDR3 is 14 residues. After removal of 10 bases from V and 1 base from J, the junction contained 6 bases not matched to a gene. By sample fraction, this clonotype is medium-sized. Multiplex PCR with BIOMED2 TRB-A/B primer pools amplified TRB rearrangements. Each CDR3 protein gets one entry after TCRdb re-called the multiplex PCR reads with MiXCR. The sample includes over a thousand distinct CDR3 sequences, 20% to 25% of them seen just once. TRB was amplified from approximately 250-500 ng of blood genomic DNA. The receptor was derived from a human donor with active COVID-19. This chain connects TRBV6-1 to TRBJ1-5; 8 bases map to TRBD1. Source material: blood. CDR3 region: CATMDRASNQPQHF. The CDR3 DNA reads TGTGCCACTATGGACAGGGCCAGCAATCAGCCCCAGCATTTT.